This entry features one T cell receptor beta chain sequence. Its antigen is undetermined. The data belong to a study of OX40 agonist ivuxolimab in advanced cancers. Study-level information: The patients' treatment was ivuxolimab, an agonistic anti-OX40 (CD134) antibody.

TCRdb's table, derived via immunoSEQ multiplex PCR, lists solely in-frame clones and lacks some. The sample has some 70,000 clones, 65% to 90% seen once; the top ten hold almost 1.5%. This CDR3 region has 14 residues. V shed 4 bases, J shed 6 bases, and the junction held 3 bases outside the gene matches. Germline loops: CDR1 SGHDT, CDR2 YYEEEE. Study findings and constraints: Clonal expansion by week 6 occurred in CD4+ and CD8+ blood T cells (at 0.1 to 3.0 mg/kg).

Material: CD4+ or CD8+ T cells sorted from blood, obtained in a trial of the OX40 agonist ivuxolimab. V usage is TRBV5-6 and J usage is TRBJ2-2, with 10 bases that match TRBD1. The TCR was taken from an adult with an advanced solid tumor such as melanoma, head and neck, liver or kidney cancer. The CDR3 is CASSGTGVPGELFF. The CDR3 DNA reads as TGTGCCAGCAGCGGGACAGGGGTCCCCGGGGAGCTGTTTTTT.